This is a list of T cell receptor beta chains from one sample in a study of identical twins. TCRdb recomputed calls from the 5' RACE reads with MiXCR, one row per CDR3 protein. The data contain 640,000 or so distinct CDR3 sequences, around 6% of them singletons. The sample taken for sequencing was naive T cells sorted from blood. The origin of the receptors is a man aged 18-30 years in good health. Both conserved end residues are part of each CDR3. The D gene is left open where the match is weak. A clone size is listed for some rows: how often the clone was seen (once, few, many), or a class if it is expanded.

TRBD2	TRBV20-1	TRBJ2-2	NA	TGCAGTGCCTGGGAGGGCTCCGGGGAGCTGTTTTTT	CSAWEGSGELFF
TRBD2	TRBV15	TRBJ2-5	many	TGTGCCACCAAACTAGCGGGAAGGGAGACCCAGTACTTC	CATKLAGRETQYF
TRBD1	TRBV14	TRBJ2-2	NA	TGTGCCAGCAGCCAAGTCCGAAGACAGGGGACCCCCGGGGAGCTGTTTTTT	CASSQVRRQGTPGELFF
NA	TRBV20-1	TRBJ2-7	NA	TGCAGTGCTAGAGATTTTCGGAACCCTAACTACGAGCAGTACTTC	CSARDFRNPNYEQYF
TRBD1	TRBV10-3	TRBJ1-4	many	TGTGCCATCAGCTCGACAGGGGGAAATGAAAAACTGTTTTTT	CAISSTGGNEKLFF
TRBD2	TRBV6-5	TRBJ2-7	NA	TGTGCCTGCAGTTTCGGACTAGCGGGTGAGCAGTACTTC	CACSFGLAGEQYF
NA	TRBV23-1	TRBJ1-5	few	TGCGCCAGCAGTCAATCAGGACGTAGCAATCAGCCCCAGCATTTT	CASSQSGRSNQPQHF
NA	TRBV12-3/TRBV12-4	TRBJ2-7	many	TGTGCCAGCAGTTCCGGGACGCGCGAGCAGTACTTC	CASSSGTREQYF
NA	TRBV25-1	TRBJ2-4	NA	TGTGCCAGCAGTGAACCGTCGGGAGTCAAAAACATTCAGTACTTC	CASSEPSGVKNIQYF
NA	TRBV10-3	TRBJ2-1	many	TGTGCCATCAGTGAGTCGATATTGCAGGCCGAATACAATGAGCAGTTCTTC	CAISESILQAEYNEQFF
NA	TRBV9	TRBJ2-7	few	TGTGCCAGCAGCCTTGGGACCCTCGACGAGCAGTACTTC	CASSLGTLDEQYF
NA	TRBV12-3/TRBV12-4	TRBJ1-1	many	TGTGCCAGCAGTTTGGGGGGGCAGAGGAACACTGAAGCTTTCTTT	CASSLGGQRNTEAFF
NA	TRBV10-2	TRBJ2-1	NA	TGCGCCAGCAGTGAGCGGCAGGAGCAGTTCTTC	CASSERQEQFF
NA	TRBV6-2/TRBV6-3	TRBJ2-1	many	TGTGCCAGCAGTGCGGACCGTTCGAAGTTCTTC	CASSADRSKFF
NA	TRBV6-2/TRBV6-3	TRBJ2-7	few	TGTGCCAGCAGTTACTCGAATTGGGACGAGCAGTACTTC	CASSYSNWDEQYF
TRBD2	TRBV6-1	TRBJ2-1	many	TGTGCCAGCAGGGCGCCCGCACTAGCGGGGAGGGCTGAGCAGTTCTTC	CASRAPALAGRAEQFF
NA	TRBV12-3/TRBV12-4	TRBJ2-5	many	TGTGCCAGCAGTGGATGGGAGGCAGGGAATCGTGAGACCCAGTACTTC	CASSGWEAGNRETQYF
NA	TRBV12-3/TRBV12-4	TRBJ2-1	many	TGTGCCAGCAGTCCTCAAGGCCTAGCTCACTACAATGAGCAGTTCTTC	CASSPQGLAHYNEQFF
TRBD1	TRBV12-3/TRBV12-4	TRBJ2-3	many	TGTGCCAGCAGTCCGACAGGGGAAAGAGATACGCAGTATTTT	CASSPTGERDTQYF
TRBD2	TRBV7-2	TRBJ2-1	NA	TGTGCCAGCAGCTGGGCGGGAGGGGGATACAATGAGCAGTTCTTC	CASSWAGGGYNEQFF
TRBD2	TRBV11-2	TRBJ2-5	few	TGTGCCAGCAGCTTACCCTTACCCCGGGACTACCTAGAGACCCAGTACTTC	CASSLPLPRDYLETQYF
NA	TRBV7-2	TRBJ2-1	many	TGTGCCAGCAGCCCGGGGGCGAATGAGCAGTTCTTC	CASSPGANEQFF
TRBD1	TRBV10-3	TRBJ2-7	few	TGTGCCATCAGCGCCGGACAGGGGGCTAGCTACGAGCAGTACTTC	CAISAGQGASYEQYF
NA	TRBV6-2/TRBV6-3	TRBJ2-1	few	TGTGCCAGCAGCCCGGACAGTGTGGGGGATGAGCAGTTCTTC	CASSPDSVGDEQFF
TRBD2	TRBV12-3/TRBV12-4	TRBJ2-1	few	TGTGCCAGCACCCCCGAGGCTAGCGGGAGCAATGAGCAGTTCTTC	CASTPEASGSNEQFF
TRBD2	TRBV29-1	TRBJ2-1	few	TGCAGCGTGCCTATAGCGGGCAGCTCCTACAATGAGCAGTTCTTC	CSVPIAGSSYNEQFF
NA	TRBV20-1	TRBJ2-1	many	TGCAGTGCTAGAACACTAGCCCTGTGGGGTGAGCAGTTCTTC	CSARTLALWGEQFF
TRBD2	TRBV9	TRBJ2-5	few	TGTGCCAGCAGCGAAGAGGGACTAGCGGGAGAAGAGACCCAGTACTTC	CASSEEGLAGEETQYF
TRBD2	TRBV3-1	TRBJ2-7	many	TGTGCCAGCAGCCAAGAAGCGGGACTCTACGAGCAGTACTTC	CASSQEAGLYEQYF
TRBD2	TRBV5-1	TRBJ2-3	few	TGCGCCAGCAGCTCAGATGACAGCGGGAGTTACGGTACGCAGTATTTT	CASSSDDSGSYGTQYF
TRBD2	TRBV7-9	TRBJ2-3	NA	TGTGCCAGCAGCTTACCTCCTAGCGGGGGCACAGATACGCAGTATTTT	CASSLPPSGGTDTQYF
TRBD1	TRBV12-3/TRBV12-4	TRBJ2-2	many	TGTGCCAGCAGCCGTAGACAGGGGAGGAACGGGGAGCTGTTTTTT	CASSRRQGRNGELFF